What follows describes a single TCR beta chain. Repertoires were generated with immunoSEQ multiplex PCR, while TCRdb's copy carries only in-frame clones and drops some. The sample lists over 100,000 clones, around nine tenths occurring once. The germline gives CDR1 SGHVS, CDR2 FNYEAQ. The V and J ends lost 1 base and 4 bases respectively, with 13 bases between them. CDR3 length equals 15 residues. The data stem from a study of T cell responses to AZD1222 COVID-19 vaccine. This chain uses TRBV7-6 with TRBJ1-1, with D possibly TRBD1 on 6 matching bases. The sequence derives from an adult in good health. This specimen consisted of peripheral blood, obtained on day 0 of AZD1222 vaccination. The CDR3 loop reads CASSLGQGSVTEAFF. Written as DNA, the CDR3 is TGTGCCAGCAGCTTAGGGCAGGGGAGTGTCACTGAAGCTTTCTTT.